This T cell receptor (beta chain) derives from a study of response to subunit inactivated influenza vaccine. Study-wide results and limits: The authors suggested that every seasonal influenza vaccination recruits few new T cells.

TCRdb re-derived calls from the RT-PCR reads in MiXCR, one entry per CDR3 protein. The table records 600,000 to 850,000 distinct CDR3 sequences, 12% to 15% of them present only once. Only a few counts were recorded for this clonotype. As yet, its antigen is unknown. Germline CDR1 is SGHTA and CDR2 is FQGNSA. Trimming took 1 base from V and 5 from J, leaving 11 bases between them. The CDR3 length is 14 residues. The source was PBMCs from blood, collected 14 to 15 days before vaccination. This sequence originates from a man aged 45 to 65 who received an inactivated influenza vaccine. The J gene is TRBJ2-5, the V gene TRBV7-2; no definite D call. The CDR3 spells CASSLGGTRETQYF. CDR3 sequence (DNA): TGTGCCAGCAGCTTAGGCGGTACCCGGGAGACCCAGTACTTC.